This T cell receptor (beta chain) was captured in a study of spatial heterogeneity in lung cancer. Overall study results and limits: Estimated TCR-seq coverage of tumor T cells was only approximately 7% for alpha chains. For beta chains, the corresponding estimate was approximately 13%. The study found that expanded intratumoral alpha and beta TCR counts tracked tumor mutation counts.

Specified time point: sample taken at primary tumor resection. Unsorted whole RNA from tumor, nontumor lung or frozen PBMC underwent sequencing. The length of the CDR3 is 16 residues. After removal of 5 bases from V and 5 bases from J, the junction contained 10 bases not matched to a gene. Germline V gene data show CDR1 as SEHNR and CDR2 as FQNEAQ (reference sequence). Concerning this clonotype itself: Its cognate antigen is unknown.

TCRdb reprocessed the 5' RACE reads with MiXCR, giving one entry per CDR3 protein. Among nearly 5,000 distinct CDR3 sequences listed, 13% were seen once. This chain joins TRBV7-9 and TRBJ2-3, with TRBD2 matching 10 bases. The starting material was lung tumor tissue, obtained at surgery. This sequence was found in a female donor with early-stage non-small cell lung cancer. CDR3 sequence: CASSHLLAGVGDTQYF. The CDR3 DNA reads as TGTGCCAGCAGCCATCTTCTAGCGGGAGTAGGAGATACGCAGTATTTT. Full variable domain (outside the CDR3, taken from reference TRBV7-9 and TRBJ2-3): DTGVSQNPRHKITKRGQNVTFRCDPISEHNRLYWYRQTLGQGPEFLTYFQNEAQLEKSRLLSDRFSAERPKGSFSTLEIQRTEQGDSAMYLCASSHLLAGVGDTQYFGPGTRLTVL.